Listed below are T cell receptor beta chains from one sample, sequenced in a study of T-cell memory formation after mild COVID-19. TCRdb re-derived calls from the 5' RACE reads in MiXCR, one entry per CDR3 protein. The table has under 600,000 distinct CDR3 sequences, less than 25% seen once. The specimen sequenced was PBMCs or a T cell subset sorted from them (not recorded which). All receptors derive from an adult woman who had mild COVID-19 (a few samples of this study predate the infection). Cell type and time point are not known. Both conserved end residues are part of each CDR3. The order of the fields is V gene, J gene, D gene, clone size, CDR3 protein, CDR3 DNA. The D gene is left open where the match is weak. The size of a clone is reported for some rows only, either as once, few or many, or as a class for expanded clones.

v_gene: TRBV19; j_gene: TRBJ1-1; d_gene: .; abundance: .; CDR3aa: CASRAWGHTEAFF; CDR3nt: TGTGCCAGTAGGGCCTGGGGGCACACTGAAGCTTTCTTT
v_gene: TRBV29-1; j_gene: TRBJ2-7; d_gene: TRBD2; abundance: .; CDR3aa: CSVFAGGSYEQYF; CDR3nt: TGCAGCGTTTTCGCGGGAGGCTCCTACGAGCAGTACTTC
v_gene: TRBV27; j_gene: TRBJ2-2; d_gene: TRBD2; abundance: once; CDR3aa: CASTPWGGNTGELFF; CDR3nt: TGTGCCAGCACCCCCTGGGGGGGGAACACCGGGGAGCTGTTTTTT
v_gene: TRBV5-1; j_gene: TRBJ2-7; d_gene: .; abundance: .; CDR3aa: CASSRVTQGIEQYF; CDR3nt: TGCGCCAGCAGCAGAGTTACTCAGGGTATCGAGCAGTACTTC
v_gene: TRBV5-8; j_gene: TRBJ1-2; d_gene: .; abundance: .; CDR3aa: CASSLSVGTNYGYTF; CDR3nt: TGTGCCAGCAGCTTGTCAGTAGGAACCAACTATGGCTACACCTTC
v_gene: TRBV29-1; j_gene: TRBJ1-1; d_gene: .; abundance: few; CDR3aa: CSVEGVYTEAFF; CDR3nt: TGCAGCGTTGAGGGGGTGTACACTGAAGCTTTCTTT
v_gene: TRBV20-1; j_gene: TRBJ2-5; d_gene: .; abundance: .; CDR3aa: CSARPGRGGQETQYF; CDR3nt: TGCAGTGCTAGACCAGGACGGGGAGGACAAGAGACCCAGTACTTC
v_gene: TRBV4-3; j_gene: TRBJ2-1; d_gene: .; abundance: .; CDR3aa: CASSPYSGEQFF; CDR3nt: TGCGCCAGCAGCCCATACAGTGGGGAGCAGTTCTTC
v_gene: TRBV7-9; j_gene: TRBJ2-1; d_gene: TRBD2; abundance: .; CDR3aa: CASSSLAGGLTYNEQFF; CDR3nt: TGTGCCAGCAGCTCACTAGCGGGGGGGCTAACCTACAATGAGCAGTTCTTC
v_gene: TRBV11-2; j_gene: TRBJ2-7; d_gene: TRBD2; abundance: few; CDR3aa: CASSLVTSGRAYEQYF; CDR3nt: TGTGCCAGCAGCCTCGTGACTAGCGGGAGGGCCTACGAGCAGTACTTC
v_gene: TRBV3-1; j_gene: TRBJ1-2; d_gene: .; abundance: few; CDR3aa: CASSRARDGYTF; CDR3nt: TGTGCCAGCAGCCGGGCCAGAGATGGCTACACCTTC
v_gene: TRBV7-9; j_gene: TRBJ1-2; d_gene: .; abundance: .; CDR3aa: CASSPVVGVRVYGYTF; CDR3nt: TGTGCCAGCAGCCCCGTGGTGGGGGTTCGTGTCTATGGCTACACCTTC
v_gene: TRBV6-5; j_gene: TRBJ2-7; d_gene: TRBD2; abundance: few; CDR3aa: CASSSPRLAGGYEQYF; CDR3nt: TGTGCCAGCAGTTCTCCCCGTCTAGCGGGGGGTTACGAGCAGTACTTC
v_gene: TRBV2; j_gene: TRBJ2-7; d_gene: TRBD2; abundance: .; CDR3aa: CASSGTSLSYEQYF; CDR3nt: TGTGCCAGCTCCGGGACTAGCTTAAGCTACGAGCAGTACTTC
v_gene: TRBV24-1; j_gene: TRBJ2-7; d_gene: TRBD2; abundance: .; CDR3aa: CATSDPGTSGSRSEQYF; CDR3nt: TGTGCCACCAGTGATCCGGGGACTAGCGGGAGTCGGAGCGAGCAGTACTTC
v_gene: TRBV10-3; j_gene: TRBJ1-2; d_gene: .; abundance: .; CDR3aa: CAISERSYGYTF; CDR3nt: TGTGCCATCAGTGAGCGCAGCTATGGCTACACCTTC
v_gene: TRBV5-1; j_gene: TRBJ2-1; d_gene: TRBD1; abundance: few; CDR3aa: CASSLDHEGQGRGSFYNEQFF; CDR3nt: TGCGCCAGCAGCTTGGACCACGAGGGACAGGGGCGGGGGAGCTTCTACAATGAGCAGTTCTTC
v_gene: TRBV30; j_gene: TRBJ1-5; d_gene: .; abundance: few; CDR3aa: CAWSGRFNQPQHF; CDR3nt: TGTGCCTGGAGTGGACGGTTCAATCAGCCCCAGCATTTT
v_gene: TRBV15; j_gene: TRBJ1-2; d_gene: TRBD1; abundance: .; CDR3aa: CATSREGTGRHGYTF; CDR3nt: TGTGCCACCAGCAGAGAAGGGACAGGGCGTCATGGCTACACCTTC
v_gene: TRBV5-1; j_gene: TRBJ2-1; d_gene: .; abundance: .; CDR3aa: CASSLGRADYNEQFF; CDR3nt: TGCGCCAGCAGCTTGGGGAGGGCCGACTACAATGAGCAGTTCTTC
v_gene: TRBV4-1; j_gene: TRBJ1-1; d_gene: .; abundance: .; CDR3aa: CASSRTDSLNTEAFF; CDR3nt: TGCGCCAGCAGCCGGACGGACAGTTTGAACACTGAAGCTTTCTTT
v_gene: TRBV5-1; j_gene: TRBJ1-1; d_gene: .; abundance: few; CDR3aa: CASRLTGVEAFF; CDR3nt: TGCGCCAGCAGACTAACGGGTGTGGAAGCTTTCTTT
v_gene: TRBV9; j_gene: TRBJ2-3; d_gene: .; abundance: .; CDR3aa: CASSVDGGDTQYF; CDR3nt: TGTGCCAGCAGCGTAGACGGGGGAGATACGCAGTATTTT
v_gene: TRBV25-1; j_gene: TRBJ1-3; d_gene: TRBD1; abundance: .; CDR3aa: CASGDSYSGNTIYF; CDR3nt: TGTGCCAGCGGGGACAGCTACTCTGGAAACACCATATATTTT
v_gene: TRBV12-3/TRBV12-4; j_gene: TRBJ1-2; d_gene: .; abundance: .; CDR3aa: CASSPGTWGYTF; CDR3nt: TGTGCCAGCAGTCCCGGGACTTGGGGCTACACCTTC
v_gene: TRBV5-6; j_gene: TRBJ2-3; d_gene: .; abundance: .; CDR3aa: CASSLVASWTSTDTQYF; CDR3nt: TGTGCCAGCAGCTTGGTGGCTTCTTGGACTAGCACAGATACGCAGTATTTT
v_gene: TRBV28; j_gene: TRBJ1-5; d_gene: .; abundance: few; CDR3aa: CASSSPEIGNQPQHF; CDR3nt: TGTGCCAGCAGCTCACCGGAAATTGGCAATCAGCCCCAGCATTTT
v_gene: TRBV7-9; j_gene: TRBJ2-7; d_gene: .; abundance: many; CDR3aa: CASSPDRYEQYF; CDR3nt: TGTGCCAGCAGCCCGGACAGATACGAGCAGTACTTC
v_gene: TRBV29-1; j_gene: TRBJ2-7; d_gene: TRBD1; abundance: many; CDR3aa: CSVEDPVADRDGYEQYF; CDR3nt: TGCAGCGTTGAAGATCCTGTAGCGGACAGGGATGGCTACGAGCAGTACTTC
v_gene: TRBV18; j_gene: TRBJ2-7; d_gene: .; abundance: .; CDR3aa: CASSPLDIFYEQYF; CDR3nt: TGTGCCAGCTCACCACTGGACATATTCTACGAGCAGTACTTC
v_gene: TRBV20-1; j_gene: TRBJ2-3; d_gene: TRBD2; abundance: few; CDR3aa: CSASPAAGLADPDTQYF; CDR3nt: TGCAGTGCTAGTCCAGCGGCGGGACTAGCGGACCCGGATACGCAGTATTTT
v_gene: TRBV6-2/TRBV6-3; j_gene: TRBJ2-2; d_gene: .; abundance: many; CDR3aa: CASRRVTGELFF; CDR3nt: TGTGCCAGCAGAAGGGTAACCGGGGAGCTGTTTTTT
v_gene: TRBV20-1; j_gene: TRBJ2-7; d_gene: TRBD1; abundance: .; CDR3aa: CSASIGTGRAYEQYF; CDR3nt: TGCAGTGCTAGCATCGGGACAGGGCGCGCGTACGAGCAGTACTTC
v_gene: TRBV24-1; j_gene: TRBJ2-2; d_gene: .; abundance: .; CDR3aa: CASSKASRGTGELFF; CDR3nt: TGTGCCAGCTCAAAGGCGAGCCGAGGCACCGGGGAGCTGTTTTTT
v_gene: TRBV4-1; j_gene: TRBJ2-7; d_gene: .; abundance: .; CDR3aa: CASKNSPLRSYEQYF; CDR3nt: TGCGCCAGCAAAAATTCACCCTTGAGATCCTACGAGCAGTACTTC
v_gene: TRBV5-6; j_gene: TRBJ2-7; d_gene: TRBD1; abundance: many; CDR3aa: CASSLGVRTGDNSYF; CDR3nt: TGTGCCAGCAGCTTGGGGGTAAGGACAGGGGATAATTCGTACTTC
v_gene: TRBV2; j_gene: TRBJ1-1; d_gene: .; abundance: .; CDR3aa: CASRKNWDTEAFF; CDR3nt: TGTGCCAGCAGAAAGAACTGGGACACTGAAGCTTTCTTT